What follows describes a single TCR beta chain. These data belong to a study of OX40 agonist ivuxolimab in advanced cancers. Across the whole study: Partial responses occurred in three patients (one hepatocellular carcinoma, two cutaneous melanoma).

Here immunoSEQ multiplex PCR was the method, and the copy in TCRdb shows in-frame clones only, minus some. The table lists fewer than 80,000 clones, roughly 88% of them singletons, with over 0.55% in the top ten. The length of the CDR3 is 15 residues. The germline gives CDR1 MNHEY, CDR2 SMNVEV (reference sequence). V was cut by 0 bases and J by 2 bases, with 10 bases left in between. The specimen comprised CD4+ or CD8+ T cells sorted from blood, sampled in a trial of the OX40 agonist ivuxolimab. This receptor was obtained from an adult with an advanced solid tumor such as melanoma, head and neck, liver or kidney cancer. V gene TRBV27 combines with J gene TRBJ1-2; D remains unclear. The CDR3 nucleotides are TGTGCCAGCAGTTTATCGCCTAACCCCAACTATGGCTACACCTTC. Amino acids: CASSLSPNPNYGYTF.